The clone carrying this TCR beta chain is a singleton in its sample. This entry comes from a study of blood T cell repertoires in COVID-19. The overall study: Samples of COVID-19 (acute and convalescent) were obtained from the United States, Italy and Spain. The cDNA or gDNA used as material had been derived from T cells, B-cell-depleted T cells, or PBMCs.

V was clipped by 2 bases and J by 1 base; unmatched bases: 4. This CDR3 comprises 15 residues. The V gene's germline CDR1 is SGHTA and CDR2 FQGTGA. Per the study methods: Nucleated cell number was recorded as an estimate derived from reference gene primer amplification. Data came from immunoSEQ multiplex PCR; TCRdb stores just in-frame clones and leaves some out. That table supplies the V and J calls and clone size; D and trimming were determined from the DNA. The sample contains some 260,000 clones, 88% of which appear only once. This receptor was identified in a woman aged 40 to 50 who had recovered from COVID-19. The chain has TRBV7-3 and TRBJ2-5; 7 nucleotides match TRBD2. Sequencing was done on a sample of peripheral blood. This chain's CDR3 is CASSLGPGGQETQYF. In nucleotides, the CDR3 is TGTGCCAGCAGCTTAGGGCCGGGAGGCCAAGAGACCCAGTACTTC. Complete variable domain (other parts from reference TRBV7-3 and TRBJ2-5): GAGVSQTPSNKVTEKGKYVELRCDPISGHTALYWYRQSLGQGPEFLIYFQGTGAADDSGLPNDRFFAVRPEGSVSTLKIQRTERGDSAVYLCASSLGPGGQETQYFGPGTRLLVL.